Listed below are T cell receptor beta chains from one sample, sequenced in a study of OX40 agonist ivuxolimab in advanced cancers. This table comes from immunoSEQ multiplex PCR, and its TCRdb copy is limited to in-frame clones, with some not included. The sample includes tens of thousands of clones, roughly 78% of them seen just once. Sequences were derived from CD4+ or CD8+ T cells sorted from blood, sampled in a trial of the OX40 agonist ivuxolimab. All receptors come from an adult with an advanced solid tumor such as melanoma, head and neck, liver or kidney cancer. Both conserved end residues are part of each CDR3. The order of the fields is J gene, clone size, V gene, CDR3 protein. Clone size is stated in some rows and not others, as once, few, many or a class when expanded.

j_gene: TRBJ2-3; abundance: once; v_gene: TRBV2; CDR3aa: CASFSLAGSTDTQYF
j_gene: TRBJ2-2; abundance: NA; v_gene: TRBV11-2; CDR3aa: CASSLSRVLAGELFF
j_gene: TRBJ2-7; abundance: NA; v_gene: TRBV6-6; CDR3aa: CASTRQGLYEQYF
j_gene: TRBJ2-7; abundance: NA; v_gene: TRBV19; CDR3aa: CASSIDSVDEQYF
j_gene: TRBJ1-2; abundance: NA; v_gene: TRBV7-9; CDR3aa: CASDKRGRDGYTF
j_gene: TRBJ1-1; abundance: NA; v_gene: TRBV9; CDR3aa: CASRGQEMNTEAFF
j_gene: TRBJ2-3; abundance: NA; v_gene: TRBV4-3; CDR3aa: CASSQDFRGMDTQYF
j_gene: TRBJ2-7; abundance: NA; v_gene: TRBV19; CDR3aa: CATTDSSYEQYF
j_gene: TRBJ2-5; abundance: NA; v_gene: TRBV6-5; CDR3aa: CASSYSRQKKGETQYF
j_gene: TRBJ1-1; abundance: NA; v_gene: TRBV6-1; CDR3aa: CASRRGQGHTEAFF
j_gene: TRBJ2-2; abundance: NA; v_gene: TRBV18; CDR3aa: CASSPLIGTSGDTGELFF
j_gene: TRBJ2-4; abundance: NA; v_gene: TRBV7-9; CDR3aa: CASSQGFIFRGENIQYF
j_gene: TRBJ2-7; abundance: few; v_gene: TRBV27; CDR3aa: CASSSDSFFYEQYF
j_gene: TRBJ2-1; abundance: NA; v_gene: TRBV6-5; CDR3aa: CASSSRLVRGNEQFF
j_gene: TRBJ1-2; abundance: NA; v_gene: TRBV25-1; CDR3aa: CASSGGLMGEVGYTF
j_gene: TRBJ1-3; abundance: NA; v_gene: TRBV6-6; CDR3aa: CASSDRTFPSGNTIYF
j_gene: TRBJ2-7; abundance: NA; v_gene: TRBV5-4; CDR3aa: CASSLGAYSGPSYEQYF
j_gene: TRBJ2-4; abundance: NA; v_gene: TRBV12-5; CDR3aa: CASGLTGGLGIQYF
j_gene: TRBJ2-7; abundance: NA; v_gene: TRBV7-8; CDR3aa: CASSDSGALYYEQYF
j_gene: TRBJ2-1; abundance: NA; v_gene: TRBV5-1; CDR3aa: CASSSTDRGAYNEQFF
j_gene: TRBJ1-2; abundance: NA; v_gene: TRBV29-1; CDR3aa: CSVIDRRPPDYGYTF
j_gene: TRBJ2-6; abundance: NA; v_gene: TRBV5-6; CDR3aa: CASSYKRQFSGANVLTF
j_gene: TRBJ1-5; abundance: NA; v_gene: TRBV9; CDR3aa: CASDSGGNSNQPQHF
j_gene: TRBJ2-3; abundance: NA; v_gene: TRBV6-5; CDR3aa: CASSRGESTDTQYF
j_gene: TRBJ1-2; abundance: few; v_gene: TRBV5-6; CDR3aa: CASSLEGTVAHPNYGYTF
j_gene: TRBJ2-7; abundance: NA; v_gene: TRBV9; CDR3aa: CASSVGSVVSYEQYF
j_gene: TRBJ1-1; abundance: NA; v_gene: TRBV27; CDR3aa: CASNLKLPGHLNTEAFF
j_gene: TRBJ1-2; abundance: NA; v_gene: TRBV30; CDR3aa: CAWSVGTPYGYTF
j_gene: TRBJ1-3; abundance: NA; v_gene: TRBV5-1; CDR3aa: CASSSTIGGNTIYF
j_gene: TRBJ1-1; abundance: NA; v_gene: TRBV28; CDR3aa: CASTVIPGNTEAFF
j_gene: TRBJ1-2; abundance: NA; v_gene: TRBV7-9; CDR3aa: CASTKNTAGYGYTF
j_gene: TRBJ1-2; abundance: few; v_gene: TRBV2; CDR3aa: CASSEDDGYTF
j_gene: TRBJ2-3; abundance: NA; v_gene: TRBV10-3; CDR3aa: CAINQGTDTQYF
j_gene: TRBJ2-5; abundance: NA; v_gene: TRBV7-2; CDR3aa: CASSLSRGGTQYF
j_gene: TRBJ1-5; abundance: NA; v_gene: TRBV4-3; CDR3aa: CASSQDTGGNNQPQHF
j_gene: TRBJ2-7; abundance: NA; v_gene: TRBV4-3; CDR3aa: CASSQDLTGPYEQYF
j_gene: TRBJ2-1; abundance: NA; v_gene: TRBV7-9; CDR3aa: CASSLTGVGYNEQFF
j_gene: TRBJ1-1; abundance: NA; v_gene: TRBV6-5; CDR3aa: CATLLWGEPEAFF
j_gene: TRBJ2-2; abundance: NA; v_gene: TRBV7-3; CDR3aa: CASSQGLNTGELFF